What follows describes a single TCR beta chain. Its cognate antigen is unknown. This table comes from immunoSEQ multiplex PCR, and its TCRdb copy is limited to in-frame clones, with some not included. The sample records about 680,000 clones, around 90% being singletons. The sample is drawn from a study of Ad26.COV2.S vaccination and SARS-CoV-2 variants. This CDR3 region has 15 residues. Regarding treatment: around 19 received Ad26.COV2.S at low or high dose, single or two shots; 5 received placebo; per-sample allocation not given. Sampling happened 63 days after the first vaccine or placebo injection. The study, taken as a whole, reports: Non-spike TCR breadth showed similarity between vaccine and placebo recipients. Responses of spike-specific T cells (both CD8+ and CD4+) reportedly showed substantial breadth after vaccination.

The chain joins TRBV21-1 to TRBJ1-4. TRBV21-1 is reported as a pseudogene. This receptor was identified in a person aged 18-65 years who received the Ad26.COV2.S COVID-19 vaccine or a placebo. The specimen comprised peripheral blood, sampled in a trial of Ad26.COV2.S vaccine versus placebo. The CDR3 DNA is TGTGCCAGCAGCAAAGGGGAGGGGCGACGCGAAAAACTGTTTTTT. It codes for CASSKGEGRREKLFF.